These 30 T cell receptor beta chains originate from one sample sequenced in a study of patients and donors after allogeneic stem cell transplantation. TCRdb recomputed calls from the RT-PCR reads with MiXCR, one row per CDR3 protein. The repertoire holds around 29,000 distinct CDR3 sequences, with roughly a third as singletons. Sequencing was carried out using blood, either unsorted or a sorted T cell fraction (not recorded which). These receptor sequences come from a human donor who was either an allogeneic HSCT recipient or a stem cell or donor lymphocyte infusion donor (not recorded which). It is not recorded whose cells these are; they may come from a transplant donor.

This chain connects TRBV29-1 to TRBJ2-6; D not certain. Trimming removed 0 bases from V and 1 base from J, with 16 bases in between. The CDR3 has 18 amino acids. Germline assignment: CDR1 SQVTM and CDR2 ANQGSEA. The CDR3 DNA follows: TGCAGCGTTGAAGATCTTGGCAGAGGAAGGTCTGGGGCCAACGTCCTGACTTTC. Its translation: CSVEDLGRGRSGANVLTF.

The rearrangement joins TRBV29-1 to TRBJ1-2; the match to TRBD1 covers 7 bases. The J segment lost 0 bases and the V segment lost 4 bases, leaving 5 bases of the junction unmatched. This CDR3 is 14 amino acids long. From germline, CDR1 is SQVTM and CDR2 ANQGSEA. The CDR3: CSVAAGGSNYGYTF. The CDR3 region has the DNA TGCAGCGTTGCCGCAGGGGGATCTAACTATGGCTACACCTTC.

The table lists this clonotype with a count of one. The J gene is TRBJ2-1, the V gene TRBV7-6, with 8 bases that match TRBD1. After removal of 0 bases from V and 7 bases from J, the junction contained 11 bases not matched to a gene. The CDR3 has 17 residues. Germline V gene sequence: CDR1 SGHVS, CDR2 FNYEAQ. CDR3 bases: TGTGCCAGCAGCTTAGCCCAGGGACAGGTGCTGGTAAATGAGCAGTTCTTC. It is translated as CASSLAQGQVLVNEQFF.

The chain employs TRBV7-2 and TRBJ1-1; possible D gene TRBD1, 5 bases. V gave up 3 bases and J gave up 5 bases, with 19 bases separating them. There are 16 residues in the CDR3. Germline V lookup: CDR1 SGHTA, CDR2 FQGNSA. CDR3 bases: TGTGCCAGCAGCTTCCGGACCCCCAAGCGGGGGACTGAAGCTTTCTTT. Translated, it gives CASSFRTPKRGTEAFF.

The genes are TRBV7-6 and TRBJ2-1; D possibly corresponds to TRBD2 (6 bases). CDR1 and CDR2 from the germline V gene are SGHVS and FNYEAQ. V was pared by 4 bases and J by 3 bases, with 10 bases between. This CDR3 contains 14 residues. DNA for the CDR3: TGTGCCAGCAGCTCCCGGGACTTCTACAATGAGCAGTTCTTC. Protein sequence: CASSSRDFYNEQFF.

The J gene is TRBJ1-4, the V gene TRBV4-3, with a weak D call TRBD1 (6 bases). Germline loops: CDR1 LGHNA, CDR2 YSLEER. The ends were cut back, 5 bases at V and 1 base at J, with 11 bases in the middle. The CDR3 contains 15 residues. The CDR3 DNA follows: TGCGCCAGCAGCAAGAGGGGGGGAACTAATGAAAAACTGTTTTTT. Protein: CASSKRGGTNEKLFF.

The J gene is TRBJ2-1, the V gene TRBV10-3; the D gene is possibly TRBD1 (6 bases). From germline, CDR1 is ENHRY and CDR2 SYGVKD. V was pared by 11 bases and J by 6 bases, with 32 bases between. CDR3 length equals 18 residues. The CDR3 bases are TGTGCCGCCGCTACCACCTCACCTTGGACAGTAGATCCCAATGAGCAGTTCTTC. Translation gives CAAATTSPWTVDPNEQFF.

This clonotype occurred once. The CDR3 here is CASSLVGPGTQYF. CDR3 sequence (DNA): TGTGCCAGCAGCTTAGTAGGCCCTGGGACCCAGTACTTC. The J gene is TRBJ2-5, the V gene TRBV11-2; no definite D call. The length of the CDR3 is 13 residues. Trimming shortened V by 1 base and J by 7 bases, and 10 bases separated the two germline ends. Germline V gene data show CDR1 as SGHAT and CDR2 as FQNNGV.

The V call is TRBV21-1, the J call TRBJ1-1. TRBV21-1 is a pseudogene segment. This CDR3 comprises 15 residues. Here the CDR3 reads CASSKALSENTEAFF. In DNA form, the CDR3 reads TGTGCCAGCAGCAAAGCGCTCTCGGAGAACACTGAAGCTTTCTTT.

The chain recombines TRBV7-6 with TRBJ2-1, with 12 bases fitting TRBD2. Germline CDR1 SGHVS, CDR2 FNYEAQ. The J segment lost 7 bases and the V segment lost 0 bases, leaving 4 bases of the junction unmatched. The CDR3 has 16 residues. The CDR3 coding sequence is TGTGCCAGCAGCTTAGCCCTAGCGGGAGGGCCTAATGAGCAGTTCTTC. Its translation is CASSLALAGGPNEQFF.

This clonotype was counted only a few times. The chain couples TRBV7-9 to TRBJ1-4; no clear D. Trimming took 5 bases from V and 5 from J, leaving 15 bases between them. CDR3 length equals 15 residues. CDR1 is SEHNR, CDR2 FQNEAQ, per germline (reference sequence). Written as DNA, the CDR3 is TGTGCCAGCAGCCCCCGCCTCGGGGAAAATGAAAAACTGTTTTTT. Encoded protein: CASSPRLGENEKLFF.

This clonotype was recorded a few times. The chain employs TRBV24-1 and TRBJ2-5; D gene ambiguous. Germline CDR1 is KGHDR and CDR2 is SFDVKD. The CDR3 is 15 residues long. Trimming stripped 3 bases from V and 4 bases from J, with 14 bases between. DNA of the CDR3: TGTGCCACCAGTGATACCAATCGGGCATCAGAGACCCAGTACTTC. Its translation is CATSDTNRASETQYF.

The rearrangement uses TRBV5-6 and TRBJ1-5; D call uncertain. The CDR3 is made up of 15 amino acids. The V gene's germline CDR1 is SGHDT and CDR2 YYEEEE. The V and J ends lost 0 bases and 1 base respectively, with 8 bases between them. The chain's CDR3 is CASSLGGWSNQPQHF. As DNA, the CDR3 is TGTGCCAGCAGCTTGGGAGGGTGGAGCAATCAGCCCCAGCATTTT.

This clonotype was seen many times. The CDR3 here is CASSMRRGGDDEQFF. The CDR3 DNA is TGTGCCAGCAGCATGAGGAGGGGGGGAGACGATGAGCAGTTCTTC. The rearrangement uses TRBV11-3 and TRBJ2-1; a possible D gene is TRBD2 (7 bases). Trimming took 5 bases from V and 8 from J, leaving 19 bases between them. Germline V gives CDR1 SGHNT, CDR2 YENEEA. This CDR3 has 15 amino acids.

This clonotype was observed a handful of times. The chain recombines TRBV12-3 or TRBV12-4 with TRBJ1-1; a weak D match, TRBD1 (5 bases). The length of the CDR3 is 15 residues. Trimming left V 5 bases short and J 0 bases short, with 13 bases between. CDR3 in DNA: TGTGCCAGCAGTCAAAGGGGACGGATGAACACTGAAGCTTTCTTT. Translated: CASSQRGRMNTEAFF.

V usage is TRBV4-3 and J usage is TRBJ2-7; D remains unclear. In germline, CDR1 is LGHNA, CDR2 YSLEER. There are 14 residues in the CDR3. Trimming pared 0 bases from V and 3 bases from J, leaving 9 bases between. The CDR3 DNA follows: TGCGCCAGCAGCCAAGATATAGGCCGCTACGAGCAGTACGTC. Its translation: CASSQDIGRYEQYV.

This clonotype was seen only a few times. The V gene is TRBV20-1, the J gene TRBJ2-2, with 7 bases identical to TRBD2. Germline CDR1 DFQATT, CDR2 SNEGSKA (reference sequence). V lost 0 bases to trimming and J lost 0 bases; unmatched junction nucleotides: 4. This CDR3 region has 16 residues. In DNA form, the CDR3 reads TGCAGTGCTAGAGACCCCAGCGGGGCGAACACCGGGGAGCTGTTTTTT. Protein: CSARDPSGANTGELFF.

The chain carries TRBV24-1 and TRBJ2-3; the D is unclear. Germline CDR1 and CDR2: KGHDR and SFDVKD. This CDR3 contains 14 residues. Trimming shortened V by 0 bases and J by 5 bases, and 8 bases separated the two germline ends. The DNA for the CDR3 is TGTGCCACCAGTGATTTGCCCTCGGAAGATACGCAGTATTTT. This gives the protein CATSDLPSEDTQYF.

This clonotype has only a few counts. CDR3 region: CASSPFVLRSYNSPLHF. CDR3 sequence (DNA): TGTGCCAGCAGCCCGTTCGTGCTGCGCTCCTATAATTCACCCCTCCACTTT. The chain joins TRBV7-2 to TRBJ1-6; D uncertain. The CDR3 loop spans 17 amino acids. CDR1 is SGHTA, CDR2 FQGNSA, per germline. Trimming cost V 5 bases and J 0 bases, with 14 bases left between them.

The genes are TRBV3-1 and TRBJ2-5; D is ambiguous. CDR1 is LGHDT, CDR2 YNNKEL, per germline (reference sequence). With 8 bases removed from V and 3 bases from J, the gap between germline ends came to 4 bases. This CDR3 contains 10 residues. CDR3 DNA sequence: TGTGCCAGCCGAAAAGAGACCCAGTACTTC. As protein: CASRKETQYF.

This clonotype was observed at least ten times. The chain uses TRBV3-1 and TRBJ1-5; D is ambiguous. The CDR3 spans 13 residues. The germline CDR1 and CDR2 sequences are LGHDT and YNNKEL (reference sequence). The germline V and J ends were trimmed by 4 bases and 4 bases, with 8 bases remaining between them. Here the CDR3 reads CASSPGLNQPQHF. CDR3 bases: TGTGCCAGCAGCCCCGGACTTAATCAGCCCCAGCATTTT. The full variable domain, in which reference TRBV3-1 and TRBJ1-5 provide the parts outside the CDR3, is DTAVSQTPKYLVTQMGNDKSIKCEQNLGHDTMYWYKQDSKKFLKIMFSYNNKELIINETVPNRFSPKSPDKAHLNLHINSLELGDSAVYFCASSPGLNQPQHFGDGTRLSIL.

In this sample, this clonotype turned up a few times. The chain carries TRBV3-1 and TRBJ2-4; 15 bases fit TRBD2. Germline assignment: CDR1 LGHDT and CDR2 YNNKEL (reference sequence). V lost 4 bases, J lost 7 bases, and 2 bases stayed unmatched. The CDR3 totals 15 residues. The CDR3 is CASSPGLAGGNIQYF. The CDR3 region has the DNA TGTGCCAGCAGCCCGGGACTAGCGGGGGGTAACATTCAGTACTTC.

This clonotype came up many times. This rearrangement joins TRBV29-1 to TRBJ1-2; D uncertain. This CDR3 contains 11 residues. Trimming took 7 bases from V and 8 from J, leaving 14 bases between them. Germline-derived CDR1 and CDR2 are SQVTM and ANQGSEA. The CDR3 sequence: CSAEGSGGYTF. In nucleotides, the CDR3 is TGCAGCGCTGAGGGAAGCGGAGGCTACACCTTC.

V gene TRBV7-2 combines with J gene TRBJ1-2, with 9 bases lining up with TRBD1. V was pared by 4 bases and J by 8 bases, with 8 bases of the junction left unmatched. Germline values: CDR1 SGHTA, CDR2 FQGNSA. The length of the CDR3 is 14 residues. CDR3 DNA sequence: TGTGCCAGCAGCTCCTCACAGGGGGCGCAAGGCTACACCTTC. It yields the protein CASSSSQGAQGYTF.

The chain has TRBV24-1 and TRBJ2-3; TRBD2 agrees at 10 bases. Trimming cost V 2 bases and J 8 bases; bases outside gene matches: 9. CDR3 length: 16 residues. Germline values: CDR1 KGHDR, CDR2 SFDVKD. The CDR3 reads CATSDYLAGAPGTQYF. The CDR3 bases are TGTGCCACCAGTGATTATCTAGCGGGAGCGCCAGGTACGCAGTATTTT.

V is TRBV25-1 and J is TRBJ2-7; 7 nucleotides match TRBD1. The CDR3 extends over 11 amino acids. Germline CDR1 MGHDK, CDR2 SYGVNS. Unmatched junction bases numbered 5, after V lost 10 bases and J lost 5 bases. For the CDR3, the DNA is TGTGCCACCAGGACAGGCCACGAGCAGTACGTC. Amino acids: CATRTGHEQYV.

The V gene is TRBV7-2, the J gene TRBJ1-5, with unresolved D. V dropped 3 bases and J dropped 6 bases, with 12 bases sitting between them. Germline loops: CDR1 SGHTA, CDR2 FQGNSA. CDR3 length: 14 residues. Written as DNA, the CDR3 is TGTGCCAGCAGCTTCCTTGGATTTTCTCAGCCCCAGCATTTT. Translating gives CASSFLGFSQPQHF.

This clonotype has only a few counts. The rearrangement links TRBV5-1 to TRBJ2-1, with 9 bases lining up with TRBD1. The trim removed 4 bases at V and 5 bases at J, leaving 19 bases unmatched. The CDR3 has 19 amino acids. Germline V gives CDR1 SGHRS, CDR2 YFSETQ. This CDR3 reads CASSMYRGRRPITHNEQFF. CDR3 DNA sequence: TGCGCCAGCAGCATGTACAGGGGGCGAAGGCCTATTACCCACAATGAGCAGTTCTTC.

The CDR3 nucleotides are TGCAGTGCTAGAGCATTCGTCGACAGAAACTATGGCTACACCTTC. This codes for CSARAFVDRNYGYTF. J is TRBJ1-2 and V is TRBV20-1, with D tentatively TRBD1 (5 bases). The CDR3 contains 15 residues. Between the trimmed V and J ends, which lost 1 base and 2 bases, there was a span of 14 bases. Germline CDR1 DFQATT, CDR2 SNEGSKA (reference sequence).

This clonotype was counted ten times or more. V and J are TRBV5-1 and TRBJ1-6, with D maybe TRBD1 (5 bases). The CDR3 covers 16 residues. V dropped 2 bases and J dropped 4 bases, with 13 bases sitting between them. Per the germline V gene, CDR1 is SGHRS and CDR2 is YFSETQ. The CDR3 sequence is CASSLGETDYNSPLHF. For the CDR3, the DNA is TGCGCCAGCAGCTTAGGGGAAACTGATTATAATTCACCCCTCCACTTT.